Listed below are T cell receptor beta chains from one sample, sequenced in a study of shared clonotypes between healthy human individuals. Assay used: immunoSEQ multiplex PCR; TCRdb lists only in-frame clones, some missing. The sample carries about 650,000 clones, less than 97% recorded once. The sample comprised naive CD8+ T cells sorted from blood. These TCRs come from a woman between 25 and 40 years old in good health. CDR3s include the opening cysteine and the closing phenylalanine or tryptophan. The order of the fields is V gene, clone size, J gene, CDR3 protein. A row's size may be missing; if present it is once, few, many or a size class.

TRBV19	NA	TRBJ2-3	CASSKLAGVGDTQYF
TRBV7-9	NA	TRBJ1-5	CASSFVTGATDGNQPQHF
TRBV7-8	NA	TRBJ2-5	CASSPSKGETQYF
TRBV29-1	NA	TRBJ2-1	CSVEPTGDGEQFF
TRBV28	NA	TRBJ2-7	CASSLSASGSYEQYF
TRBV27	NA	TRBJ1-2	CASSLSSGEWTLGYTF
TRBV19	few	TRBJ1-5	CASSIRDSNQPQHF
TRBV27	NA	TRBJ2-2	CASSTQGRGELFF
TRBV19	NA	TRBJ1-6	CATAGSSYNSPLHF
TRBV28	NA	TRBJ1-4	CASSFPGQGALTNEKLFF
TRBV30	NA	TRBJ2-1	CAWSVGTTGEQFF
TRBV29-1	NA	TRBJ1-2	CSVERTGVNYGYTF
TRBV7-9	NA	TRBJ2-3	CASSGSSTYTDTQYF
TRBV29-1	NA	TRBJ1-2	CSVEEDYRVNYGYTF
TRBV19	NA	TRBJ1-5	CASSINRELYSNQPQHF
TRBV11-3	NA	TRBJ2-2	CASSPEQTYTGELFF
TRBV5-1	NA	TRBJ2-5	CASSWGLAGGRDQETQYF
TRBV19	NA	TRBJ2-7	CASSGTPIFYEQYF
TRBV7-9	few	TRBJ1-5	CASSFGGSSNQPQHF
TRBV28	NA	TRBJ1-5	CATRDRGGLEPQHF
TRBV28	once	TRBJ1-4	CASSSNGQGWNEKLFF
TRBV13	NA	TRBJ2-1	CASSLFGSNEQFF
TRBV19	once	TRBJ2-7	CASTSGSFYEQYF
TRBV27	NA	TRBJ2-7	CASSPRAGYEQYF
TRBV5-1	NA	TRBJ1-1	CASSLSSGINTEAFF
TRBV19	NA	TRBJ1-1	CASSPRGPGDTEAFF